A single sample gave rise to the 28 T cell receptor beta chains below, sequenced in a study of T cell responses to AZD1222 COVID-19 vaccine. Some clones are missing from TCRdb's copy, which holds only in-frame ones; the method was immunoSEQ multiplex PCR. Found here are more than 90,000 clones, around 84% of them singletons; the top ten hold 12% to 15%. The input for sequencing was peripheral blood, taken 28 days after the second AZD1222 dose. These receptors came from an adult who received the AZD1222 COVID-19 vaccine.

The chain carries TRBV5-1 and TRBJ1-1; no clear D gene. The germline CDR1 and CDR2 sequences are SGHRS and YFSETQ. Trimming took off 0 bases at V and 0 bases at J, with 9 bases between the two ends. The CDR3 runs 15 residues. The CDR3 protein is CASSLGHVLNTEAFF. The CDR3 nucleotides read TGCGCCAGCAGCTTGGGACACGTATTGAACACTGAAGCTTTCTTT.

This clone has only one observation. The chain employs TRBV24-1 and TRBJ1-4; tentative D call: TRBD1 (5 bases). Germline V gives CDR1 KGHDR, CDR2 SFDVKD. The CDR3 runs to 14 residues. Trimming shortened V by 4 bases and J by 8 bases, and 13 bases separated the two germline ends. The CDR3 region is CATSDPGAGEKLFF. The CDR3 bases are TGTGCCACCAGTGACCCTGGGGCGGGGGAAAAACTGTTTTTT.

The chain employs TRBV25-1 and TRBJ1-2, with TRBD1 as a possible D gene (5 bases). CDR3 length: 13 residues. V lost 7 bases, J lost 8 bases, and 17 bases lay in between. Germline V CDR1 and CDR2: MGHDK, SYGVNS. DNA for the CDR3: TGTGCCAGCACTCAGGGAGGAGCGTACGGCTACACCTTC. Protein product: CASTQGGAYGYTF.

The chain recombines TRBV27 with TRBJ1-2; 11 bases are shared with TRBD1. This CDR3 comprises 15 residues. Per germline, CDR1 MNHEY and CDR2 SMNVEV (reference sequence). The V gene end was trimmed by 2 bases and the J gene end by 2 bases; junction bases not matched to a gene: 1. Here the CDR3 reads CASSLGDRGNYGYTF. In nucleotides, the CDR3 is TGTGCCAGCAGTTTAGGGGACAGGGGGAACTATGGCTACACCTTC.

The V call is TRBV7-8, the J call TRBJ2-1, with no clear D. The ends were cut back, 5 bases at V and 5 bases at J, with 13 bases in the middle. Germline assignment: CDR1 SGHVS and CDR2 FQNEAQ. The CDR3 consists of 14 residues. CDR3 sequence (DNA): TGTGCCAGCAGCCCGCAGGAGAGGAACAATGAGCAGTTCTTC. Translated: CASSPQERNNEQFF.

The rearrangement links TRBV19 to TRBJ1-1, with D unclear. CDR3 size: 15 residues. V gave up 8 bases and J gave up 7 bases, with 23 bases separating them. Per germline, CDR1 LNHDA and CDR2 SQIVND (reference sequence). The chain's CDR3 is CASLSGYPSESEAFF. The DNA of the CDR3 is TGTGCCAGTTTGTCGGGATATCCATCGGAGAGTGAAGCTTTCTTT.

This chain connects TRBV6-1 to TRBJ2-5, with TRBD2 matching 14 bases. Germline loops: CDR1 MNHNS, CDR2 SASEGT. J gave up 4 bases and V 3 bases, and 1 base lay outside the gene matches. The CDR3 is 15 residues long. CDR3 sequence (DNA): TGTGCCAGCAGTGAGACTAGCGGGGGGGCAGAGACCCAGTACTTC. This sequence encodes CASSETSGGAETQYF.

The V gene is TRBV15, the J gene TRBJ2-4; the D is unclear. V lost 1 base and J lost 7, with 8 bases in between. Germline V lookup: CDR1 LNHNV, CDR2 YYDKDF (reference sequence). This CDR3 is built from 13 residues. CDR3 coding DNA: TGTGCCACCAGCAGAGTGCCGGAGAACATTCAGTACTTC. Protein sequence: CATSRVPENIQYF.

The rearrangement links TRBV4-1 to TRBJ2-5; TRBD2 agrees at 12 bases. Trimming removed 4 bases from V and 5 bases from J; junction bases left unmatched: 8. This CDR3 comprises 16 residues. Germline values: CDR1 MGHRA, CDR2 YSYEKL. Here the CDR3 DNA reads TGCGCCAGCAGCCGAGGAACTAGCGGGGGGTCGGAGACCCAGTACTTC. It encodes CASSRGTSGGSETQYF.

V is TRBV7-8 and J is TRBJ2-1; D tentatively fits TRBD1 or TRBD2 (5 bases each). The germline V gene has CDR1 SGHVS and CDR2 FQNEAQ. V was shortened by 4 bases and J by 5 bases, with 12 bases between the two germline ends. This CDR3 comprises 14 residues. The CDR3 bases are TGTGCCAGCAGCTGGGGGACGACAAACAATGAGCAGTTCTTC. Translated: CASSWGTTNNEQFF.

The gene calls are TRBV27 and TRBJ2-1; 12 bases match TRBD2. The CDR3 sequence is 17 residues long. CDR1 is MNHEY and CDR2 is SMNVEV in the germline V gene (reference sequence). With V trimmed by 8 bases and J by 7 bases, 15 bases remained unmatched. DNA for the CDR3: TGTGCCAGCGCCCGGTGGGCTAGCGGGGGGGCGGGGAATGAGCAGTTCTTC. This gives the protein CASARWASGGAGNEQFF.

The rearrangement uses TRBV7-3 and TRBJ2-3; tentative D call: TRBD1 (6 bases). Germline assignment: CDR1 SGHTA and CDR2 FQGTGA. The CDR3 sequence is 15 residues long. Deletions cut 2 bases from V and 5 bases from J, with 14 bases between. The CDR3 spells CASSLLGAEIDTQYF. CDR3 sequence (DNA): TGTGCCAGCAGCTTATTGGGGGCCGAAATAGATACGCAGTATTTT. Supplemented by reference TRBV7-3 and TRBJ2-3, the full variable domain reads GAGVSQTPSNKVTEKGKYVELRCDPISGHTALYWYRQSLGQGPEFLIYFQGTGAADDSGLPNDRFFAVRPEGSVSTLKIQRTERGDSAVYLCASSLLGAEIDTQYFGPGTRLTVL.

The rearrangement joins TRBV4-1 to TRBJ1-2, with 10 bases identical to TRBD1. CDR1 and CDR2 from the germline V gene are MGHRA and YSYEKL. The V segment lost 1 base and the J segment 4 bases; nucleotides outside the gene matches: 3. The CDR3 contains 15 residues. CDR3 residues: CASSQGRTGGYGYTF. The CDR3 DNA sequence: TGCGCCAGCAGCCAAGGCCGGACAGGGGGCTATGGCTACACCTTC.

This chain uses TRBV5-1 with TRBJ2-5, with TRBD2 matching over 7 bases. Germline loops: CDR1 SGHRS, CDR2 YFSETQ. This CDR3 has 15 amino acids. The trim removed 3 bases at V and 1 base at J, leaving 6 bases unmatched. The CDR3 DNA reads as TGCGCCAGCAGCTCCCCTTCGGGAGGCCAAGAGACCCAGTACTTC. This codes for CASSSPSGGQETQYF.

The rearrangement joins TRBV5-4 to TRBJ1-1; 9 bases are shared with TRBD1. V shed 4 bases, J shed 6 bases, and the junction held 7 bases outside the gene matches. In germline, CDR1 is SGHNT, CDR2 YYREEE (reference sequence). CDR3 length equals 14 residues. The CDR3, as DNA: TGTGCCAGCAGCGGGACAGGGTACTGGCCTGAAGCTTTCTTT. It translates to CASSGTGYWPEAFF.

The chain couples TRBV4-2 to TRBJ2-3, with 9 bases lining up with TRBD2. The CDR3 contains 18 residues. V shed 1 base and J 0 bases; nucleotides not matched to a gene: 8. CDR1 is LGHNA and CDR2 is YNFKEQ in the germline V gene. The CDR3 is CASSQGGLAGKSTDTQYF. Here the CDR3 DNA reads TGTGCCAGCAGCCAAGGAGGCCTAGCGGGAAAGAGCACAGATACGCAGTATTTT.

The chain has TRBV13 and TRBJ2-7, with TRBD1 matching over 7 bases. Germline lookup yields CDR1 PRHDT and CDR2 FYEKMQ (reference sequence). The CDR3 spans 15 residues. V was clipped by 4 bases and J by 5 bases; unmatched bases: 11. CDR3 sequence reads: CASSSWTGSLDEQYF. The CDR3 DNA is TGTGCCAGCAGCTCCTGGACAGGATCCTTAGACGAGCAGTACTTC.

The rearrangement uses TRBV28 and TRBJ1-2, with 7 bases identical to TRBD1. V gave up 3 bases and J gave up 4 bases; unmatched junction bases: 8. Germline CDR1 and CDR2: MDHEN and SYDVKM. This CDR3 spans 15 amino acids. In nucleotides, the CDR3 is TGTGCCAGCAGTTTGTCAGGGGGTTTGGTCTATGGCTACACCTTC. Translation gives CASSLSGGLVYGYTF.

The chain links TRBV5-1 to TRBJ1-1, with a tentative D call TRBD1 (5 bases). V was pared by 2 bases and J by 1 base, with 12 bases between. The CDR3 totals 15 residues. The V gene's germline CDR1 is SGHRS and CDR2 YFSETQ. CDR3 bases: TGCGCCAGCAGCTTACAAGGGGCCCCGAACACTGAAGCTTTCTTT. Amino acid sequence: CASSLQGAPNTEAFF. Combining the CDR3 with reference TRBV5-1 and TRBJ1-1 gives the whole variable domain KAGVTQTPRYLIKTRGQQVTLSCSPISGHRSVSWYQQTPGQGLQFLFEYFSETQRNKGNFPGRFSGRQFSNSRSEMNVSTLELGDSALYLCASSLQGAPNTEAFFGQGTRLTVV.

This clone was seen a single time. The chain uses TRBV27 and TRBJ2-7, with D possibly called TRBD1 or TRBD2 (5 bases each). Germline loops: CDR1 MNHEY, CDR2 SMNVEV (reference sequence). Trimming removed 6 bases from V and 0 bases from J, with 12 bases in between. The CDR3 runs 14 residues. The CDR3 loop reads CASSKEGPSYEQYF. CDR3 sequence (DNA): TGTGCCAGCAGCAAAGAGGGGCCCTCCTACGAGCAGTACTTC.

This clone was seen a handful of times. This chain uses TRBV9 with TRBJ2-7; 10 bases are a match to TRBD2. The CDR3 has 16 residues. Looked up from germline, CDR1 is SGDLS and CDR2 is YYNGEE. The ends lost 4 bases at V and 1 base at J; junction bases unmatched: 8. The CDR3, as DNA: TGTGCCAGCAGCTCAAGCGGGAGGGCCTTTTCCTACGAGCAGTACTTC. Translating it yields CASSSSGRAFSYEQYF.

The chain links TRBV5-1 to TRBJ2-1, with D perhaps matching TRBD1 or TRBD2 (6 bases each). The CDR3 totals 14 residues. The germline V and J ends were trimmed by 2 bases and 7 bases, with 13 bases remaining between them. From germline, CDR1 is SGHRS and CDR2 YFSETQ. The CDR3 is CASSLGGSGNEQFF. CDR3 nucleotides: TGCGCCAGCAGCTTAGGGGGGAGTGGAAATGAGCAGTTCTTC.

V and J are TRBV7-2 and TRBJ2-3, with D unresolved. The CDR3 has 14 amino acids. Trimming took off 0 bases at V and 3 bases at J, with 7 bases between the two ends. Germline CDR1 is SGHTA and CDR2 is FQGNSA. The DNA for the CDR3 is TGTGCCAGCAGCTTAGCGCCCTTGACAGATACGCAGTATTTT. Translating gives CASSLAPLTDTQYF.

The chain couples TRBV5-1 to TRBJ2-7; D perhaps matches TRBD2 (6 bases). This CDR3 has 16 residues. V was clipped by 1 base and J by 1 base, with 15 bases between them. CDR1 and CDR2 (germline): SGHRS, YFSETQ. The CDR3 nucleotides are TGCGCCAGCAGCTTGCGGGGGTCGACTAGTTCCTACGAGCAGTACTTC. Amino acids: CASSLRGSTSSYEQYF.

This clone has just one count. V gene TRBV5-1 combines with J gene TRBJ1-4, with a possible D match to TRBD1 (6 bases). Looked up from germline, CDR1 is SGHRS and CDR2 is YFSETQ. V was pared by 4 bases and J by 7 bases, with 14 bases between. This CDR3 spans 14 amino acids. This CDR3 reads CASSLQGGGEKLFF. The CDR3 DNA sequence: TGCGCCAGCAGCCTACAGGGAGGGGGTGAAAAACTGTTTTTT.

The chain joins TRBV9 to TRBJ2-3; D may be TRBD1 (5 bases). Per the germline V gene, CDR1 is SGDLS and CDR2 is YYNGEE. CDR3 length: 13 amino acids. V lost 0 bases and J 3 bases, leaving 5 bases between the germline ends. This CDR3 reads CASSVEGTDTQYF. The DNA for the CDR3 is TGTGCCAGCAGCGTAGAGGGGACAGATACGCAGTATTTT.

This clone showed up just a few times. This CDR3 reads CASSLDSSYNSPLHF. The CDR3 DNA is TGTGCCAGCAGCCTTGATAGCTCCTATAATTCACCCCTCCACTTT. V and J are TRBV5-8 and TRBJ1-6; D not resolved. The CDR3 spans 15 residues. V shed 4 bases and J shed 0 bases, with 8 bases lying between them. Germline CDR1 SGHTS, CDR2 YDEGEE.

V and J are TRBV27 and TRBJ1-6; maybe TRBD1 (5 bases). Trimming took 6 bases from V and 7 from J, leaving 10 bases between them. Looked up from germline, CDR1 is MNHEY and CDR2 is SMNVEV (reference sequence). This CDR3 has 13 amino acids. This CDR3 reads CASSSGGNSPLHF. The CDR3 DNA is TGTGCCAGCAGCTCCGGGGGAAATTCACCCCTCCACTTT.